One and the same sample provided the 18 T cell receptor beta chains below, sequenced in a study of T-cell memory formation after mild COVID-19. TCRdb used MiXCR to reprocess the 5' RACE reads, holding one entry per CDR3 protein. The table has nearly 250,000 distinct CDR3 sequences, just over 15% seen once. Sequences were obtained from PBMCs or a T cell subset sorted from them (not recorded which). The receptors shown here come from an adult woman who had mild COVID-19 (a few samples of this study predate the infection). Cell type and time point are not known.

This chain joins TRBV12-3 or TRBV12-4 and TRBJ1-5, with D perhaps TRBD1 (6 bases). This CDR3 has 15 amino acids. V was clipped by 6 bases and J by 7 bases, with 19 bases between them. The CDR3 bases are TGTGCCAGCAGCACTATACAGGGTAAGGTGCAGCCCCAGCATTTT. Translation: CASSTIQGKVQPQHF.

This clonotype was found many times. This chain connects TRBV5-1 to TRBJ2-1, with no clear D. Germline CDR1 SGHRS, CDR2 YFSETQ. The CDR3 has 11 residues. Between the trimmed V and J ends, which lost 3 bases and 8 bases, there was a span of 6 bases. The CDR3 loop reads CASSWYDEQFF. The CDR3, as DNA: TGCGCCAGCAGCTGGTACGATGAGCAGTTCTTC.

The DNA of the CDR3 is TGTGCCAGCAGTCCTCGGACTCATCGAGATACGCAGTATTTT. Translation: CASSPRTHRDTQYF. V and J are TRBV2 and TRBJ2-3; D might be TRBD2 (5 bases). The CDR3 loop spans 14 amino acids. CDR1 and CDR2 from the germline V gene are SNHLY and FYNNEI. The V gene lost 5 bases and the J gene lost 5 bases, with 14 bases spanning the gap.

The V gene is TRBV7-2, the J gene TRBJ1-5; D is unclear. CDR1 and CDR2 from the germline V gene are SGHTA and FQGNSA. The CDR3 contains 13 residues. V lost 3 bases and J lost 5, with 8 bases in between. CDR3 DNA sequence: TGTGCCAGCAGCTTCCGCCTAGATCAGCCCCAGCATTTT. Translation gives CASSFRLDQPQHF.

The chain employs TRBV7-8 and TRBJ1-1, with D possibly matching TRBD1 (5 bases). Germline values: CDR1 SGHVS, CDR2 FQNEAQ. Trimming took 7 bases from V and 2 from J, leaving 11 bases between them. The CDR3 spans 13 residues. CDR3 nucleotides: TGTGCCAGCATACCGGGGGGAAACACTGAAGCTTTCTTT. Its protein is CASIPGGNTEAFF.

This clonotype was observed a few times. CDR3 in amino acids: CASSRTGASGYTF. CDR3 DNA sequence: TGCGCCAGCAGCCGGACAGGGGCGTCGGGCTACACCTTC. The chain uses TRBV5-1 and TRBJ1-2; 9 nucleotides agree with TRBD1. Trimming removed 4 bases from V and 8 bases from J; junction bases left unmatched: 6. The germline V gene encodes CDR1 SGHRS and CDR2 YFSETQ. There are 13 residues in the CDR3.

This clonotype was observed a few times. The CDR3 sequence is CASSLDSEPQHF. DNA for the CDR3: TGTGCCAGCAGCTTAGATAGTGAGCCCCAGCATTTT. The chain carries TRBV5-6 and TRBJ1-5, with D unclear. The CDR3 extends over 12 amino acids. In germline, CDR1 is SGHDT, CDR2 YYEEEE. Between the trimmed V and J ends, which lost 2 bases and 8 bases, there was a span of 8 bases.

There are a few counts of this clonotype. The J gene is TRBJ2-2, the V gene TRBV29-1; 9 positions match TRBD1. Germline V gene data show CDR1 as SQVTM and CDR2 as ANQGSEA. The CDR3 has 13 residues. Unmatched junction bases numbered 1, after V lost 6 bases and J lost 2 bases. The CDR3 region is CSVQGANTGELFF. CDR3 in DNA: TGCAGCGTACAGGGGGCTAACACCGGGGAGCTGTTTTTT.

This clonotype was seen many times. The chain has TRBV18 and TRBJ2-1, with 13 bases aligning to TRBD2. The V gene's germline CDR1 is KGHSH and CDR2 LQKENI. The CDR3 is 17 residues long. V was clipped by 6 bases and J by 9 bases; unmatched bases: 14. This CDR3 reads CASSPAPGLAGIGEQFF. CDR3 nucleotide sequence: TGTGCCAGCTCGCCGGCTCCGGGACTAGCGGGAATCGGTGAGCAGTTCTTC.

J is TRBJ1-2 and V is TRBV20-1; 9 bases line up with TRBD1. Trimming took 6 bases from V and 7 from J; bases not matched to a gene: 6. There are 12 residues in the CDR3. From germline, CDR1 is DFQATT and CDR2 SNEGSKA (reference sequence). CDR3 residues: CSATGGRFGYTF. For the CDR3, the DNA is TGCAGTGCCACAGGGGGCAGGTTTGGCTACACCTTC.

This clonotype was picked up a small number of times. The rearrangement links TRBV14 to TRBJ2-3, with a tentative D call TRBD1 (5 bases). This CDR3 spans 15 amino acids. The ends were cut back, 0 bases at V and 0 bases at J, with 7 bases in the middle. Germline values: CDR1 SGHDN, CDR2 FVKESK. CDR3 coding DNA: TGTGCCAGCAGCCAAGAGGGGCGGAGCACAGATACGCAGTATTTT. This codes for CASSQEGRSTDTQYF.

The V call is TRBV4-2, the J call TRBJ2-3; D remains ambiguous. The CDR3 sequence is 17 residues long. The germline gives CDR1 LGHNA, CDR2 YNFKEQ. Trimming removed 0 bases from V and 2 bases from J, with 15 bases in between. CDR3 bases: TGTGCCAGCAGCCAAGAAACGAACATCCACTCCACAGATACGCAGTATTTT. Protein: CASSQETNIHSTDTQYF.

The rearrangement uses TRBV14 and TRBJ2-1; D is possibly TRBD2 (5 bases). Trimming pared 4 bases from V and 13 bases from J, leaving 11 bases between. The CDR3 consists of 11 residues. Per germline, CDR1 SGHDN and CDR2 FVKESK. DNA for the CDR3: TGTGCCAGCAGCCGGGCGGGCCCTCAGTTCTTC. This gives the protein CASSRAGPQFF. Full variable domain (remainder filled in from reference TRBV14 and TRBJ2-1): EAGVTQFPSHSVIEKGQTVTLRCDPISGHDNLYWYRRVMGKEIKFLLHFVKESKQDESGMPNNRFLAERTGGTYSTLKVQPAELEDSGVYFCASSRAGPQFFGPGTRLTVL.

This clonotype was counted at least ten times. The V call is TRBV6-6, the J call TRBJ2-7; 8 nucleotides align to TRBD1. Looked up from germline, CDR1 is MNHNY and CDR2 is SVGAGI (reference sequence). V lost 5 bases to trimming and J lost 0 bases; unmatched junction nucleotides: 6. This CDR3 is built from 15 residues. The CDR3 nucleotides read TGTGCCAGCAGTGCCCCGACAGGGGACTCCTACGAGCAGTACTTC. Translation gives CASSAPTGDSYEQYF.

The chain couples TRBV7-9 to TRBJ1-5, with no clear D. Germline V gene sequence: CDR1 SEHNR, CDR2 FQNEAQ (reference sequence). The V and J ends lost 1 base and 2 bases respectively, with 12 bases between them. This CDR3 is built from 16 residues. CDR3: CASSLGSGHGNQPQHF. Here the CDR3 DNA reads TGTGCCAGCAGCTTAGGGAGCGGGCACGGCAATCAGCCCCAGCATTTT.

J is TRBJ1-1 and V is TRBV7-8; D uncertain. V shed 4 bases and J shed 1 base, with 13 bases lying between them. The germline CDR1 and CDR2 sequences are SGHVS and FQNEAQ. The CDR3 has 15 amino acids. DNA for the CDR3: TGTGCCAGCAGCTCCACCAGTAGCCCGAACACTGAAGCTTTCTTT. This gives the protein CASSSTSSPNTEAFF.

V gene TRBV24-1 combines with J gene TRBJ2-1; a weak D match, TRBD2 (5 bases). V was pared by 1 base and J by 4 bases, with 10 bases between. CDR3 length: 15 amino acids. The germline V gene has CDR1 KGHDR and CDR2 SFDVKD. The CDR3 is CATSDFWSGYNEQFF. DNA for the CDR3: TGTGCCACCAGTGATTTCTGGAGCGGATACAATGAGCAGTTCTTC.

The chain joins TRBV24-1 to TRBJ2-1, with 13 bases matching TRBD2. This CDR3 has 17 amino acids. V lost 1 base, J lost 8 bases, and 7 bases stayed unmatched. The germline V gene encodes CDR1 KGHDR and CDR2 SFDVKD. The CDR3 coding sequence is TGTGCCACCAGTGATTTAGGGACTAGCGGGAATGGGTATGAGCAGTTCTTC. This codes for CATSDLGTSGNGYEQFF.